This T cell receptor (beta chain) is drawn from a study of shared clonotypes between healthy human individuals. The assay was immunoSEQ multiplex PCR, and TCRdb's table has in-frame clones only and misses some. In the table there are over a million clones, 98% to 99% of which are singletons. About this clone itself: Its antigen remains unknown.

Germline values: CDR1 GTSNPN, CDR2 SVGIG (reference sequence). V lost 1 base to trimming and J lost 10 bases, with 13 bases between them. The CDR3 is 12 amino acids. Findings and caveats of the study: Sharing across a few donors was seen in 4% to 6.5% of naive CD4 clonotypes.

The sequencing sample was made of naive CD4+ T cells sorted from blood. The subset: CD45RA+ positively selected. V gene TRBV30 combines with J gene TRBJ1-1; D ambiguous. This TCR was sampled from a man aged 25 to 40 in good health. The CDR3 is CAWSDSTERAFF. For the CDR3, the DNA is TGTGCCTGGAGTGATAGTACAGAGCGAGCTTTCTTT.